This TCR beta chain was sequenced during a study of cytomegalovirus exposure and HLA in healthy donors. The PCR used 60 Vbeta and 13 Jbeta primers. This table comes from immunoSEQ multiplex PCR, and its TCRdb copy is limited to in-frame clones, with some not included. The sample yields approximately 84,000 clones, 74% seen once. Trimming removed 0 bases from V and 7 bases from J, with 16 bases in between. The CDR3 has 16 residues. Germline CDR1 reads MRHNA; CDR2 reads SNTAGT. The source is a man aged 40-50 years in good health and CMV-seropositive. Sequenced: PBMCs. This sequence joins TRBV6-4 and TRBJ2-1, with D possibly being TRBD2 (6 bases). The CDR3 reads CASSDSLASEINEQFF. The CDR3 DNA sequence: TGTGCCAGCAGTGACTCTCTAGCGAGTGAAATTAATGAGCAGTTCTTC.